This passage covers 19 T cell receptor beta chains from one sample sequenced in a study of blood T cells in healthy people across ages. Together with a sample-barcoded 5' primer, a J-beta primer mix was included in a second PCR lasting roughly 7 to 11 cycles. TCRdb called the 5' RACE reads again in MiXCR, with one record for every CDR3 protein. The sample lists fewer than 1.5 million distinct CDR3 sequences, approximately 42% occurring once. Sequencing was carried out using blood. Receptors originate from a woman younger than 35 in good health.

This clonotype has just a few counts. The gene calls are TRBV29-1 and TRBJ2-5; 8 bases are a match to TRBD2. CDR3 length equals 14 residues. CDR1 SQVTM and CDR2 ANQGSEA come from the germline V gene. V lost 7 bases, J lost 3 bases, and 10 bases stayed unmatched. The CDR3 sequence: CSGLRRGAKETQYF. The CDR3 nucleotides read TGCAGCGGACTGAGGCGGGGGGCCAAAGAGACCCAGTACTTC.

The chain couples TRBV27 to TRBJ2-1; D is undetermined. V dropped 3 bases and J dropped 10 bases, with 16 bases sitting between them. From germline, CDR1 is MNHEY and CDR2 SMNVEV (reference sequence). The CDR3 extends over 14 amino acids. The CDR3 is CASSFGLDWKEQFF. In DNA, the CDR3 is TGTGCCAGCAGTTTCGGGCTCGACTGGAAGGAGCAGTTCTTC.

The V call is TRBV20-1, the J call TRBJ2-1, with D perhaps matching TRBD2 (5 bases). TRBJ2-7 matches the DNA end more closely, so the J call is doubtful. Per the germline V gene, CDR1 is DFQATT and CDR2 is SNEGSKA (reference sequence). CDR3 length: 12 amino acids. In DNA form, the CDR3 reads TGCAGTGCAGGAGGCTCCTACAATGAGCAGTACTTC. Translated: CSAGGSYNEQYF.

This clonotype was counted a few times. This chain uses TRBV4-1 with TRBJ2-5, with D possibly TRBD1 on 6 matching bases. The J call may be mistaken, given a closer DNA end match to TRBJ2-7. The germline gives CDR1 MGHRA, CDR2 YSYEKL. CDR3 length: 17 amino acids. Here the CDR3 reads CASSQESTGPHLSEQYF. CDR3 DNA sequence: TGCGCCAGCAGCCAAGAGTCAACAGGGCCCCATCTCTCCGAGCAGTACTTC.

The chain joins TRBV11-2 to TRBJ2-3, with D hard to call. The CDR3 length is 15 residues. The V gene's germline CDR1 is SGHAT and CDR2 FQNNGV. The V gene lost 3 bases and the J gene lost 0 bases, with 10 bases spanning the gap. The CDR3 DNA reads TGTGCCAGCAGCTTTTCTGGTATGAGCACAGATACGCAGTATTTT. This translates into CASSFSGMSTDTQYF.

This clonotype was recorded many times. V is TRBV7-2 and J is TRBJ2-2, with D maybe TRBD2 (5 bases). From germline, CDR1 is SGHTA and CDR2 FQGNSA. The germline V and J ends were trimmed by 7 bases and 4 bases, with 10 bases remaining between them. The CDR3 consists of 13 residues. CDR3 nucleotides: TGTGCCAGCAATCGCGGGTCCACCGGGGAGCTGTTTTTT. This translates into CASNRGSTGELFF.

This clonotype was recorded a few times. The chain combines TRBV10-3 with TRBJ2-1; 8 nucleotides agree with TRBD2. V lost 6 bases to trimming and J lost 7 bases; unmatched junction nucleotides: 14. The CDR3 length is 16 residues. Germline CDR1 and CDR2: ENHRY and SYGVKD. CDR3 loop: CAISRSPGLVLNEQFF. The CDR3 DNA sequence: TGTGCCATCAGCCGAAGTCCGGGACTAGTATTAAATGAGCAGTTCTTC.

The chain links TRBV5-1 to TRBJ2-5; 8 positions agree with TRBD1. The ends lost 5 bases at V and 1 base at J; junction bases unmatched: 7. CDR3 length equals 15 residues. From germline, CDR1 is SGHRS and CDR2 YFSETQ. Here the CDR3 reads CASRSRQGLQETQYF. The CDR3 DNA reads as TGCGCCAGCAGATCTAGACAGGGGCTCCAAGAGACCCAGTACTTC.

The sample holds a few counts of this clonotype. This chain connects TRBV30 to TRBJ2-7; 8 positions match TRBD1. The CDR3 is made up of 13 amino acids. Per the germline V gene, CDR1 is GTSNPN and CDR2 is SVGIG (reference sequence). The V gene end was trimmed by 2 bases and the J gene end by 5 bases; junction bases not matched to a gene: 5. Here the CDR3 reads CAWSRQGIHEQYF. CDR3 bases: TGTGCCTGGAGTCGACAGGGGATCCACGAGCAGTACTTC.

V is TRBV20-1 and J is TRBJ1-5; D remains ambiguous. CDR3 length: 12 amino acids. The germline V gene has CDR1 DFQATT and CDR2 SNEGSKA (reference sequence). V shed 6 bases and J shed 7 bases, with 13 bases lying between them. The CDR3 sequence: CSAVGAGQPQHF. In DNA, the CDR3 is TGCAGTGCAGTGGGCGCGGGGCAGCCCCAGCATTTT.

The V and J genes are TRBV12-3 or TRBV12-4 and TRBJ2-1, with 8 positions matching TRBD2. This CDR3 region has 14 residues. The J segment lost 7 bases and the V segment lost 4 bases, leaving 6 bases of the junction unmatched. The CDR3 DNA reads as TGTGCCAGCAGTTCCCTAGTAGCGGGAAATGAGCAGTTCTTC. Residues: CASSSLVAGNEQFF.

The chain combines TRBV21-1 with TRBJ2-4; the table's TRBD2 call for D was not verified on the DNA. The tail of the sequence fits TRBJ2-7 better, so the J call may be wrong. TRBV21-1 is classified as a pseudogene. The length of the CDR3 is 16 residues. CDR3 protein: CASSSPAGTSGYEQYF. For the CDR3, the DNA is TGTGCCAGCAGCTCCCCTGCGGGGACTAGCGGTTACGAGCAGTACTTC.

The table lists this clonotype with a count of one. Here the CDR3 DNA reads TGCAGTGCTAGAGGGGGGCCAGGAAATCCATCTAACTATGGCTACACCTTC. It translates to CSARGGPGNPSNYGYTF. J is TRBJ1-2 and V is TRBV20-1; D perhaps matches TRBD1 (6 bases). The germline CDR1 and CDR2 sequences are DFQATT and SNEGSKA (reference sequence). Trimming removed 1 base from V and 0 bases from J, with 18 bases in between. The CDR3 contains 17 residues.

The chain has TRBV12-3 or TRBV12-4 and TRBJ1-5, with 8 bases lining up with TRBD1. The length of the CDR3 is 16 residues. V shed 5 bases and J 9 bases; nucleotides not matched to a gene: 15. CDR3 nucleotide sequence: TGTGCCAGCAGTCCCGGGACAGGCTCCCTGATTAGGCCCCAGCATTTT. Translating gives CASSPGTGSLIRPQHF.

The gene calls are TRBV5-1 and TRBJ1-1, with D uncertain. With 5 bases removed from V and 4 bases from J, the gap between germline ends came to 18 bases. CDR3 length: 15 residues. Germline values: CDR1 SGHRS, CDR2 YFSETQ. CDR3 sequence reads: CASSPPVASGTEAFF. The CDR3 DNA sequence: TGCGCCAGCAGTCCACCGGTCGCTTCGGGCACTGAAGCTTTCTTT.

This chain uses TRBV29-1 with TRBJ1-1, with 7 bases matching TRBD1. CDR1 is SQVTM and CDR2 is ANQGSEA in the germline V gene. The CDR3 runs to 15 residues. After removal of 7 bases from V and 3 bases from J, the junction contained 14 bases not matched to a gene. The CDR3 nucleotides are TGCAGCGCTACGGATTACAGGGGCGGTGACACTGAAGCTTTCTTT. It is translated as CSATDYRGGDTEAFF.

This chain links TRBV7-2 with TRBJ2-7; 8 bases fit TRBD2. The CDR3 covers 14 residues. The trim removed 5 bases at V and 5 bases at J, leaving 8 bases unmatched. Germline V gives CDR1 SGHTA, CDR2 FQGNSA. CDR3 sequence reads: CASSPGGPPNEQYF. Here the CDR3 DNA reads TGTGCCAGCAGCCCGGGGGGGCCCCCCAACGAGCAGTACTTC.

The rearrangement uses TRBV2 and TRBJ2-1, with D possibly being TRBD2 (5 bases). The germline V gene has CDR1 SNHLY and CDR2 FYNNEI. V was pared by 4 bases and J by 2 bases, with 15 bases between. The CDR3 extends over 16 amino acids. The CDR3 nucleotides read TGTGCCAGCAGTGGGAGGACTGAGTTAACCTACAATGAGCAGTTCTTC. Its translation is CASSGRTELTYNEQFF. The whole variable domain, remainder taken from reference TRBV2 and TRBJ2-1, is EPEVTQTPSHQVTQMGQEVILRCVPISNHLYFYWYRQILGQKVEFLVSFYNNEISEKSEIFDDQFSVERPDGSNFTLKIRSTKLEDSAMYFCASSGRTELTYNEQFFGPGTRLTVL.

V gene TRBV10-1 combines with J gene TRBJ2-1, with TRBD2 matching over 9 bases. The CDR3 consists of 15 residues. Trimming cost V 1 base and J 6 bases; bases outside gene matches: 4. The germline V gene has CDR1 WNHNN and CDR2 SYGVQD (reference sequence). The CDR3 DNA reads as TGCGCCAGCAGTGAGTGGCTAGCGGGACCCAATGAGCAGTTCTTC. This encodes CASSEWLAGPNEQFF.